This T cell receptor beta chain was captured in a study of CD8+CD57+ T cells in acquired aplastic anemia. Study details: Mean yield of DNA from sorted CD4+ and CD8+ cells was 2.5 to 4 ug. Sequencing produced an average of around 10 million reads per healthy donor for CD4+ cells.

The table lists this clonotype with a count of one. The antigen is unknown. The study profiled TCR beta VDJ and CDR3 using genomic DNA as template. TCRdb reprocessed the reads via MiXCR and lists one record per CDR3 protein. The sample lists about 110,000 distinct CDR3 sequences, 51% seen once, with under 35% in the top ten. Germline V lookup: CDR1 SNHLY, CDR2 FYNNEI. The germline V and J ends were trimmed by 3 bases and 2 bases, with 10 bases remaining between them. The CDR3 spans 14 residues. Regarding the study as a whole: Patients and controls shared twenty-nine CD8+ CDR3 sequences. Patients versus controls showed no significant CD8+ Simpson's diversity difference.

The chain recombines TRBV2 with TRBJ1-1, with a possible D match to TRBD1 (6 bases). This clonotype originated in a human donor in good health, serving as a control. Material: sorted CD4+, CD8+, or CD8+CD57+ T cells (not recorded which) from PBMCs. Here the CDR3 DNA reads TGTGCCAGCAGTGACAGGGGTGAAAACACTGAAGCTTTCTTT. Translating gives CASSDRGENTEAFF.